This TCR beta chain was retrieved from a study of blood T cell repertoires in COVID-19. Study overall: Sites in the United States, Italy and Spain provided acute and convalescent COVID-19 samples. PBMCs, B-cell-depleted T cells, or T cells provided the cDNA or gDNA that made up the material.

Participants classified as exposed had met a COVID-19 case within 2 weeks before study entry. Authors' methods: By means of reference gene primer amplification, nucleated cell counts were estimated. The protocol was immunoSEQ multiplex PCR, while the TCRdb copy is restricted to in-frame clones and leaves out a portion. V, J and clone size are taken as reported in that table, and D and trimming were inferred from the DNA itself. The sample has some 300,000 clones, nearly 90% seen once. Material for sequencing was PBMCs or T cells enriched from blood (not recorded which). This clonotype was obtained from a woman aged 45 to 65 who had been exposed to COVID-19.

CDR3 loop: CASSLLATGELFF. The CDR3 coding sequence is TGTGCCAGCAGCTTACTAGCAACCGGGGAGCTGTTTTTT. The chain couples TRBV7-9 to TRBJ2-2, with D tentatively TRBD2 (5 bases). V was clipped by 2 bases and J by 5 bases, with 6 bases between them. Germline values: CDR1 SEHNR, CDR2 FQNEAQ (reference sequence). The CDR3 spans 13 residues.